These 30 T cell receptor beta chains originate from one sample sequenced in a study of radiation and T cells in renal cell carcinoma. Time point: blood 4 weeks post-SBRT, at nephrectomy. Treatment specified: 15 Gy SBRT to primary tumor, nephrectomy 4 weeks later. Assay: immunoSEQ multiplex PCR; the TCRdb copy retains only in-frame clones and omits some. This sample has more than 120,000 clones; roughly 90% occur once, and the top ten carry 15% to 20%. Sample: blood, taken from a patient whose treatment included radiotherapy and nephrectomy. Receptor source: a woman between 45 and 65 years old with renal cell carcinoma.

The V gene is TRBV19, the J gene TRBJ2-4; D remains ambiguous. CDR1 and CDR2 from the germline V gene are LNHDA and SQIVND (reference sequence). This CDR3 has 14 residues. Trimming left V 3 bases short and J 3 bases short, with 9 bases between. The CDR3 loop reads CASSMSVNKNIQYF. The CDR3 nucleotides read TGTGCCAGTAGTATGAGTGTTAACAAAAACATTCAGTACTTC.

The genes are TRBV6-5 and TRBJ1-1; D uncertain. Deletions cut 5 bases from V and 1 base from J, with 11 bases between. The germline gives CDR1 MNHEY, CDR2 SVGAGI. CDR3 length: 14 residues. CDR3 DNA sequence: TGTGCCAGCAGTCCAGGACGGCCGAACACTGAAGCTTTCTTT. Its translation is CASSPGRPNTEAFF.

This chain uses TRBV6-5 with TRBJ1-2; tentatively, D is TRBD1 (6 bases). Germline CDR1 reads MNHEY; CDR2 reads SVGAGI. This CDR3 is 15 amino acids long. V was pared by 7 bases and J by 0 bases, with 15 bases between. CDR3 sequence: CASNPKNRANYGYTF. The DNA of the CDR3 is TGTGCCAGCAATCCCAAGAACAGGGCTAACTATGGCTACACCTTC.

This clone was seen once. The CDR3 sequence: CASSYSSKYEQYF. CDR3 nucleotide sequence: TGTGCCAGCAGTTATTCTTCAAAATACGAGCAGTACTTC. This chain uses TRBV6-5 with TRBJ2-7; unclear D gene. V shed 3 bases and J shed 4 bases, with 10 bases lying between them. The CDR3 is 13 residues long. CDR1 is MNHEY and CDR2 is SVGAGI in the germline V gene.

In nucleotides, the CDR3 is TGCGCCAGCAGCTTGTCAGGCGCTTCACAGGAGACCCAGTACTTC. It translates to CASSLSGASQETQYF. The chain recombines TRBV5-1 with TRBJ2-5; no definite D call. Germline CDR1 SGHRS, CDR2 YFSETQ. There are 15 residues in the CDR3. The germline V and J ends were trimmed by 1 base and 5 bases, with 15 bases remaining between them.

The genes are TRBV7-2 and TRBJ2-1, with 7 positions matching TRBD1. The CDR3 consists of 15 residues. Germline-derived CDR1 and CDR2 are SGHTA and FQGNSA. The ends lost 5 bases at V and 1 base at J; junction bases unmatched: 5. Here the CDR3 DNA reads TGTGCCAGCAGCCCAAACAGGGGTTCCTACAATGAGCAGTTCTTC. Protein: CASSPNRGSYNEQFF.

This clone was observed once. The J gene is TRBJ2-7, the V gene TRBV20-1; TRBD1 agrees at 7 bases. Germline lookup yields CDR1 DFQATT and CDR2 SNEGSKA (reference sequence). There are 11 residues in the CDR3. The junction had 4 bases not matched to a gene; V was cut back by 7 bases and J by 4 bases. The CDR3 coding sequence is TGCAGTGTTGGGACAGTATACGAGCAGTACTTC. Translating gives CSVGTVYEQYF.

The chain links TRBV27 to TRBJ2-7; TRBD2 matches 8 bases. CDR3 length: 15 amino acids. The J segment lost 2 bases and the V segment lost 3 bases, leaving 6 bases of the junction unmatched. From germline, CDR1 is MNHEY and CDR2 SMNVEV (reference sequence). The DNA of the CDR3 is TGTGCCAGCAGTTTCGGGACTAGTCGAACCTACGAGCAGTACTTC. This sequence encodes CASSFGTSRTYEQYF.

The chain joins TRBV29-1 to TRBJ2-6; D not resolved. CDR3 length: 14 residues. Germline V lookup: CDR1 SQVTM, CDR2 ANQGSEA. V lost 1 base to trimming and J lost 1 base, with 5 bases between them. The DNA of the CDR3 is TGCAGCGTTGAAGTGGGGTCTGGGGCCAACGTCCTGACTTTC. It codes for CSVEVGSGANVLTF.

The rearrangement joins TRBV5-4 to TRBJ2-7; 9 positions agree with TRBD1. Germline CDR1 reads SGHNT; CDR2 reads YYREEE (reference sequence). Germline trimming cut 1 base from V and 5 bases from J; bases unmatched to any gene: 10. This CDR3 comprises 16 residues. CDR3 nucleotide sequence: TGTGCCAGCAGCTTGCTCAAGGGACAGGGAAATGACGAGCAGTACTTC. Its protein is CASSLLKGQGNDEQYF. The full variable domain, with the rest looked up from reference TRBV5-4 and TRBJ2-7, is ETGVTQSPTHLIKTRGQQVTLRCSSQSGHNTVSWYQQALGQGPQFIFQYYREEENGRGNFPPRFSGLQFPNYSSELNVNALELDDSALYLCASSLLKGQGNDEQYFGPGTRLTVT.

The chain links TRBV7-6 to TRBJ2-7; 9 bases line up with TRBD1. The V and J ends lost 1 base and 4 bases, in that order; junction bases with no gene match: 5. Germline V gene sequence: CDR1 SGHVS, CDR2 FNYEAQ. This CDR3 spans 15 amino acids. The CDR3: CASSLDGQGMYEQYF. The CDR3 DNA reads TGTGCCAGCAGCTTAGACGGACAGGGGATGTACGAGCAGTACTTC.

The gene calls are TRBV18 and TRBJ1-2; no clear D gene. This CDR3 contains 13 residues. Germline V gene data show CDR1 as KGHSH and CDR2 as LQKENI. V was clipped by 6 bases and J by 1 base, with 9 bases between them. CDR3 coding DNA: TGTGCCAGCTCTCCCGGGAATAACTATGGCTACACCTTC. As protein: CASSPGNNYGYTF.

The gene calls are TRBV7-2 and TRBJ1-2, with 10 nucleotides matching TRBD1. Germline lookup yields CDR1 SGHTA and CDR2 FQGNSA. CDR3 length: 15 residues. Germline trimming cut 1 base from V and 3 bases from J; bases unmatched to any gene: 2. The CDR3 protein is CASSLGQGADYGYTF. The DNA for the CDR3 is TGTGCCAGCAGCTTAGGACAGGGGGCTGACTATGGCTACACCTTC.

The chain has TRBV7-9 and TRBJ1-1; 8 bases line up with TRBD1. This CDR3 has 16 residues. V shed 5 bases and J 3 bases; nucleotides not matched to a gene: 11. CDR1 is SEHNR, CDR2 FQNEAQ, per germline (reference sequence). Here the CDR3 reads CASSADRGGDDTEAFF. The CDR3 DNA reads TGTGCCAGCAGCGCTGACAGGGGCGGTGATGACACTGAAGCTTTCTTT.

The genes are TRBV7-9 and TRBJ1-1; TRBD1 matches 7 bases. The V and J ends lost 5 bases and 3 bases, in that order; junction bases with no gene match: 6. Germline CDR1 SEHNR, CDR2 FQNEAQ (reference sequence). The CDR3 loop spans 14 amino acids. DNA for the CDR3: TGTGCCAGCAGCAAAACAGGGGCGGACACTGAAGCTTTCTTT. Translated: CASSKTGADTEAFF.

The V gene is TRBV5-8, the J gene TRBJ2-7; 7 bases line up with TRBD1. CDR3 length equals 13 residues. The junction had 9 bases not matched to a gene; V was cut back by 10 bases and J by 2 bases. Germline CDR1 and CDR2: SGHTS and YDEGEE. Here the CDR3 DNA reads TGTGCCCTCGGAAGACAGGGAGCCTACGAGCAGTACTTC. Residues: CALGRQGAYEQYF.

This clone was detected many times. The rearrangement links TRBV30 to TRBJ1-2, with 7 bases that match TRBD1. Unmatched junction bases numbered 9, after V lost 6 bases and J lost 5 bases. CDR1 is GTSNPN, CDR2 SVGIG, per germline (reference sequence). The CDR3 loop spans 13 amino acids. The CDR3: CACNRDSGYGYTF. In DNA, the CDR3 is TGTGCCTGTAACCGGGACAGCGGATATGGCTACACCTTC.

J is TRBJ1-2 and V is TRBV27; TRBD1 is a possible D gene (5 bases). Germline values: CDR1 MNHEY, CDR2 SMNVEV (reference sequence). V was shortened by 7 bases and J by 8 bases, with 26 bases between the two germline ends. The CDR3 spans 16 residues. The DNA for the CDR3 is TGTGCCAGCACCCCTTTAGGTCTGCAAGGGGCGGGCGGCTACACCTTC. Translating it yields CASTPLGLQGAGGYTF.

V usage is TRBV27 and J usage is TRBJ1-1; 11 bases agree with TRBD1. Germline loops: CDR1 MNHEY, CDR2 SMNVEV (reference sequence). After removal of 4 bases from V and 9 bases from J, the junction contained 4 bases not matched to a gene. This CDR3 contains 13 residues. This chain's CDR3 is CASSWDRGKQAFF. CDR3 bases: TGTGCCAGCAGTTGGGACAGGGGGAAACAAGCTTTCTTT.

CDR3 nucleotides: TGTGCCAGCAGCCAAATAGCGGGGAGCTCCTACAATGAGCAGTTCTTC. This gives the protein CASSQIAGSSYNEQFF. V usage is TRBV14 and J usage is TRBJ2-1, with TRBD2 matching 8 bases. With V trimmed by 2 bases and J by 0 bases, 3 bases remained unmatched. The CDR3 contains 16 residues. CDR1 and CDR2 (germline): SGHDN, FVKESK.

The genes are TRBV6-5 and TRBJ2-5; D is unclear. The tail of the sequence fits TRBJ2-7 better, so the J call may be wrong. This CDR3 is built from 16 residues. Germline CDR1 is MNHEY and CDR2 is SVGAGI. CDR3 protein: CASSLVLGTGGYEQYF. The CDR3 nucleotides are TGTGCCAGCAGTTTGGTTCTCGGTACGGGCGGCTACGAGCAGTACTTC.

This clone was recorded once. This rearrangement joins TRBV7-2 to TRBJ2-7; D is uncertain. This CDR3 is 13 amino acids long. The ends were cut back, 4 bases at V and 7 bases at J, with 14 bases in the middle. Germline V gives CDR1 SGHTA, CDR2 FQGNSA. The CDR3: CASSSGYVGEQYF. CDR3 DNA: TGTGCCAGCAGCTCCGGATACGTGGGTGAGCAGTACTTC.

The rearrangement joins TRBV7-2 to TRBJ2-5; D assignment may be TRBD1 or TRBD2 (5 bases each). Germline CDR1 is SGHTA and CDR2 is FQGNSA. Trimming removed 1 base at V and 3 bases at J, with 12 bases between. The CDR3 sequence is 15 residues long. CDR3 in amino acids: CASSLGAGTEETQYF. CDR3 sequence (DNA): TGTGCCAGCAGCTTAGGAGCCGGGACCGAAGAGACCCAGTACTTC.

The V and J genes are TRBV7-2 and TRBJ2-7; D uncertain. The V and J ends lost 5 bases and 4 bases respectively, with 9 bases between them. Germline-derived CDR1 and CDR2 are SGHTA and FQGNSA. This CDR3 spans 12 amino acids. CDR3 in amino acids: CASSGFAYEQYF. CDR3 nucleotide sequence: TGTGCCAGCAGCGGGTTTGCTTACGAGCAGTACTTC.

This chain joins TRBV4-3 and TRBJ2-2, with 8 bases lining up with TRBD2. The CDR3 extends over 16 amino acids. Per the germline V gene, CDR1 is LGHNA and CDR2 is YSLEER. Unmatched junction bases numbered 3, after V lost 0 bases and J lost 3 bases. CDR3 nucleotide sequence: TGCGCCAGCAGCCAAGACGGCGGGGGGTACACCGGGGAGCTGTTTTTT. Amino acids: CASSQDGGGYTGELFF.

The V call is TRBV11-3, the J call TRBJ2-5, with D possibly being TRBD2 (6 bases). The CDR3 sequence is 13 residues long. CDR1 is SGHNT and CDR2 is YENEEA in the germline V gene. V was pared by 3 bases and J by 5 bases, with 10 bases between. CDR3 loop: CASSLGGRETQYF. As DNA, the CDR3 is TGTGCCAGCAGCTTGGGGGGACGCGAGACCCAGTACTTC.

The chain links TRBV7-9 to TRBJ1-1; maybe TRBD1 (5 bases). Germline CDR1 reads SEHNR; CDR2 reads FQNEAQ (reference sequence). The CDR3 extends over 15 amino acids. V lost 4 bases and J 5 bases, leaving 17 bases between the germline ends. For the CDR3, the DNA is TGTGCCAGCAGCTATTCTCCTCGGGGGGTTACTGAAGCTTTCTTT. It encodes CASSYSPRGVTEAFF. Filled out from reference TRBV7-9 and TRBJ1-1, the complete variable domain reads DTGVSQNPRHKITKRGQNVTFRCDPISEHNRLYWYRQTLGQGPEFLTYFQNEAQLEKSRLLSDRFSAERPKGSFSTLEIQRTEQGDSAMYLCASSYSPRGVTEAFFGQGTRLTVV.

This chain connects TRBV6-4 to TRBJ2-5; 9 positions match TRBD2. The CDR3 spans 14 residues. The germline V gene encodes CDR1 MRHNA and CDR2 SNTAGT. The V and J ends lost 4 bases and 0 bases, in that order; junction bases with no gene match: 0. CDR3 bases: TGTGCCAGCAGTGCTAGCGGGAACCAAGAGACCCAGTACTTC. It yields the protein CASSASGNQETQYF.

This clone has just a few counts. The V and J genes are TRBV30 and TRBJ1-2; 8 bases align to TRBD1. Germline V CDR1 and CDR2: GTSNPN, SVGIG (reference sequence). CDR3 length: 13 amino acids. V dropped 2 bases and J dropped 4; count of bases not matched to a gene: 3. CDR3 nucleotides: TGTGCCTGGAGTATAGGACAGGGCTATGGCTACACCTTC. Its protein is CAWSIGQGYGYTF.

V gene TRBV7-8 combines with J gene TRBJ1-6, with 7 bases fitting TRBD1. CDR1 SGHVS and CDR2 FQNEAQ come from the germline V gene. CDR3 size: 16 residues. J lost 8 bases, V lost 5 bases, and 12 bases had no gene match. The CDR3 loop is CASSAPPTGVDSPLHF. CDR3 in DNA: TGTGCCAGCAGCGCACCTCCCACAGGGGTTGATTCACCCCTCCACTTT.